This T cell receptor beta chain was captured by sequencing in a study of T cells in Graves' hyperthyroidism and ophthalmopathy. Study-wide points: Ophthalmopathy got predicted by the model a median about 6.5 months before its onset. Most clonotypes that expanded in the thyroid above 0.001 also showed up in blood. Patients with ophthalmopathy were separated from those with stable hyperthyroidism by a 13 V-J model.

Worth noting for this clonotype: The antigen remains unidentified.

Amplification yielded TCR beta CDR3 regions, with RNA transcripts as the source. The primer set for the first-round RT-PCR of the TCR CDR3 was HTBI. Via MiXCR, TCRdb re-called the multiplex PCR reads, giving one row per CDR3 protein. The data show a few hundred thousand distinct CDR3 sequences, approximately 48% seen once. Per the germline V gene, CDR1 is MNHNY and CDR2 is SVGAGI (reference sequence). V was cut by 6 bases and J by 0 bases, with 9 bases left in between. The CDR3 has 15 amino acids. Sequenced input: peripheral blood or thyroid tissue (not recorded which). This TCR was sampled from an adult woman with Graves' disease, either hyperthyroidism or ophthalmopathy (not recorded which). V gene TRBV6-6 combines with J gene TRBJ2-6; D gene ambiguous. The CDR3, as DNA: TGTGCCAGCAGGGATGAGGACTCTGGGGCCAACGTCCTGACTTTC. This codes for CASRDEDSGANVLTF.